The rows below give T cell receptor beta chains drawn from one sample of a study of blood T cell repertoires in COVID-19. Libraries were prepared by immunoSEQ multiplex PCR; TCRdb keeps only in-frame clonotypes and omits some of them. The data hold around 140,000 clones, with 84% observed a single time. Sequencing input: PBMCs or T cells enriched from blood (not recorded which). The receptors derive from a woman aged 45-65 years with acute COVID-19. CDR3s include the opening cysteine and the closing phenylalanine or tryptophan. A D gene is named only where the DNA matches it firmly. Where a row states a size, it is once, few, many or the class of an expanded clone; other rows omit it.

cdr3_nt cdr3_aa j_call d_call cdr3_length clone_size v_call
TGTGCCAGCAGCAAAGGGACTAGCGGGACCTACAATGAGCAGTTCTTC CASSKGTSGTYNEQFF TRBJ2-1 NA 16 NA TRBV21-1
TGTGCCAGCAGCCCCCGGGACAGGGGTTGGGCTTTCTTT CASSPRDRGWAFF TRBJ1-1 TRBD1 13 NA TRBV11-1
TGTGCCACCAGCAGAGTGTTTGGGGGGAGCGGTGAAAAACTGTTTTTT CATSRVFGGSGEKLFF TRBJ1-4 NA 16 NA TRBV15
TGTGCCAGCTCACCACGTCTAGCGGGGCTATACAATGAGCAGTTCTTC CASSPRLAGLYNEQFF TRBJ2-1 TRBD2 16 once TRBV18
TGTGCCAGCAACCCAGCCCCGGGTTCCTACAATGAGCAGTTCTTC CASNPAPGSYNEQFF TRBJ2-1 NA 15 NA TRBV6-5
TGTGCCATCAGGGGGACAGGGCGAGGAGGGGACACTGAAGCTTTCTTT CAIRGTGRGGDTEAFF TRBJ1-1 TRBD1 16 NA TRBV10-3
TGTGCCAGTAGCGACTCAGGGTCTAGGGTGCAGTACTTC CASSDSGSRVQYF TRBJ2-7 NA 13 once TRBV19
TGTGCCAAACAGGGTTCTGGAAACACCATATATTTT CAKQGSGNTIYF TRBJ1-3 NA 12 NA TRBV30
TGCAGCGCCCAACTGTATTGGCTAGCGGGAGATGAGCAGTTCTTC CSAQLYWLAGDEQFF TRBJ2-1 TRBD2 15 once TRBV29-1
TGTGCCAGCAGCGTCGAGGCGGTGAACACCGGGGAGCTGTTTTTT CASSVEAVNTGELFF TRBJ2-2 NA 15 once TRBV9
TGTGCCAGCTCACCCTCTGGGACAGGGAAGACTAACTATGGCTACACCTTC CASSPSGTGKTNYGYTF TRBJ1-2 TRBD1 17 NA TRBV18
TGTGCCATCCACAGCTCGATTGAGCAGTTCTTC CAIHSSIEQFF TRBJ2-1 NA 11 NA TRBV28
TGCGCCAGCAGCTTGGCAGGGGGCGCCTACAATGAGCAGTTCTTC CASSLAGGAYNEQFF TRBJ2-1 TRBD1 15 NA TRBV5-1
TGTGCCAGCAGCCGGACAGGGAACGGCTACACCTTC CASSRTGNGYTF TRBJ1-2 TRBD1 12 NA TRBV11-2